Presented here are 20 T cell receptor beta chains from one specimen sequenced in a study of beta chain features in type 1 diabetes. Every bit of the isolated RNA underwent reverse transcription, so sequencing read expressed TCRB transcripts. Sequencing used immunoSEQ multiplex PCR; TCRdb keeps in-frame clones, though not all of them. The sample records fewer than 650,000 clones, around 16% being singletons. The sequenced sample was naive CD4+ T cells from blood. These receptors were obtained from a man younger than 35 in good health.

V and J are TRBV7-9 and TRBJ2-1, with unresolved D. The germline gives CDR1 SEHNR, CDR2 FQNEAQ (reference sequence). The V end was cut by 7 bases, the J end by 7 bases, with 2 bases between. This CDR3 has 9 amino acids. CDR3 region: CASTNEQFF. Written as DNA, the CDR3 is TGTGCCAGCACGAATGAGCAGTTCTTC.

This clone turned up a few times. V gene TRBV21-1 combines with J gene TRBJ2-7; the DNA was not used to check the table's D call, TRBD1. TRBV21-1 counts as a pseudogene. The CDR3 has 17 residues. As DNA, the CDR3 is TGTGCCAGCAGCAAAGTTAGCCGGACAGGGGTGACCTACGAGCAGTACTTC. It is translated as CASSKVSRTGVTYEQYF.

The V and J genes are TRBV30 and TRBJ1-4; D gene unclear. The germline CDR1 and CDR2 sequences are GTSNPN and SVGIG (reference sequence). The V and J ends lost 0 bases and 7 bases respectively, with 15 bases between them. This CDR3 is 15 amino acids long. The CDR3 sequence is CAWSVQGPKGEKLFF. Written as DNA, the CDR3 is TGTGCCTGGAGTGTACAAGGACCTAAGGGTGAAAAACTGTTTTTT.

The V call is TRBV7-9, the J call TRBJ2-2; D uncertain. Germline V gene lookup returns CDR1 SEHNR and CDR2 FQNEAQ (reference sequence). The CDR3 has 15 amino acids. V lost 0 bases to trimming and J lost 4 bases, with 9 bases between them. DNA for the CDR3: TGTGCCAGCAGCTTAGCGCCCCAACTCACCGGGGAGCTGTTTTTT. Translating gives CASSLAPQLTGELFF.

The rearrangement links TRBV20-1 to TRBJ2-5, with unresolved D. V was cut by 1 base and J by 9 bases, with 9 bases left in between. CDR1 is DFQATT, CDR2 SNEGSKA, per germline (reference sequence). This CDR3 contains 11 residues. CDR3 sequence reads: CSARGDESQYF. In DNA form, the CDR3 reads TGCAGTGCTAGAGGGGATGAGTCCCAGTACTTC.

In its sample, this clone was seen a few times. The chain employs TRBV7-9 and TRBJ1-5; D unresolved. The CDR3 spans 17 residues. Trimming stripped 3 bases from V and 6 bases from J, with 21 bases between. Per germline, CDR1 SEHNR and CDR2 FQNEAQ (reference sequence). This CDR3 is CASSFGVFGDFGQPQHF. CDR3 DNA: TGTGCCAGCAGCTTTGGAGTATTCGGGGATTTTGGTCAGCCCCAGCATTTT.

This chain connects TRBV2 to TRBJ2-6; 15 bases map to TRBD2. Trimming cost V 7 bases and J 14 bases; bases outside gene matches: 6. The length of the CDR3 is 14 residues. Looked up from germline, CDR1 is SNHLY and CDR2 is FYNNEI. The CDR3 sequence is CASKGTSGGSILTF. As DNA, the CDR3 is TGTGCCAGCAAAGGGACTAGCGGGGGGTCAATCCTGACTTTC. Combining the CDR3 with reference TRBV2 and TRBJ2-6 gives the whole variable domain EPEVTQTPSHQVTQMGQEVILRCVPISNHLYFYWYRQILGQKVEFLVSFYNNEISEKSEIFDDQFSVERPDGSNFTLKIRSTKLEDSAMYFCASKGTSGGSILTFGAGSRLTVL.

Only a few counts were recorded for this clone. The V call is TRBV7-2, the J call TRBJ2-5; tentatively, D is TRBD2 (7 bases). Germline CDR1 is SGHTA and CDR2 is FQGNSA. Between the trimmed V and J ends, which lost 1 base and 7 bases, there was a span of 16 bases. The CDR3 is 15 amino acids. The CDR3 coding sequence is TGTGCCAGCAGCTTAGTCACGGGGGGCACGACGACCCAGTACTTC. Its protein product is CASSLVTGGTTTQYF.

The table lists this clone with a few counts. The V call is TRBV15, the J call TRBJ1-4; D remains unclear. The CDR3 runs 11 residues. V lost 3 bases, J lost 4 bases, and 0 bases lay in between. Germline values: CDR1 LNHNV, CDR2 YYDKDF (reference sequence). In DNA form, the CDR3 reads TGTGCCACCAGCAGTAATGAAAAACTGTTTTTT. Translated, it gives CATSSNEKLFF.

This clone has a handful of counts. V gene TRBV7-6 combines with J gene TRBJ2-3, with D hard to call. Trimming took 5 bases from V and 4 from J, leaving 7 bases between them. The CDR3 runs to 12 residues. From germline, CDR1 is SGHVS and CDR2 FNYEAQ. CDR3 residues: CASSPRADTQYF. Written as DNA, the CDR3 is TGTGCCAGCAGCCCTAGGGCAGATACGCAGTATTTT.

This chain joins TRBV19 and TRBJ2-1, with a tentative D call TRBD2 (6 bases). CDR1 and CDR2 (germline): LNHDA, SQIVND (reference sequence). V dropped 1 base and J dropped 3 bases, with 19 bases sitting between them. The CDR3 spans 18 residues. CDR3: CASSIGRGIRGIYNEQFF. In DNA form, the CDR3 reads TGTGCCAGTAGTATAGGGAGGGGCATTCGGGGAATCTACAATGAGCAGTTCTTC.

Comments on this clone: Additional DNA sequences in this sample encode the identical CDR3. The V gene is TRBV5-1, the J gene TRBJ1-2; D ambiguous. Germline CDR1 and CDR2: SGHRS and YFSETQ. V lost 1 base and J 1 base, leaving 8 bases between the germline ends. The length of the CDR3 is 14 residues. The DNA of the CDR3 is TGCGCCAGCAGCTTGACCACTGGTAACTATGGCTACACCTTC. Translation gives CASSLTTGNYGYTF.

The chain uses TRBV30 and TRBJ2-3; 10 positions agree with TRBD2. The CDR3 runs to 15 residues. Germline V gives CDR1 GTSNPN, CDR2 SVGIG (reference sequence). Losses at the gene ends were 0 bases for V and 3 bases for J; bases not matched to a gene: 3. The CDR3 DNA sequence: TGTGCCTGGAGTGTGGTTAGCGGGGGGACAGATACGCAGTATTTT. This encodes CAWSVVSGGTDTQYF.

The chain employs TRBV5-6 and TRBJ1-2; D is undetermined. Germline V gene sequence: CDR1 SGHDT, CDR2 YYEEEE. The CDR3 consists of 13 residues. V gave up 2 bases and J gave up 8 bases, with 13 bases separating them. Here the CDR3 reads CASSLYGGKGYTF. The CDR3 DNA sequence: TGTGCCAGCAGCTTATATGGCGGCAAAGGCTACACCTTC. Using reference TRBV5-6 and TRBJ1-2 for the parts outside the CDR3, the full variable domain is DAGVTQSPTHLIKTRGQQVTLRCSPKSGHDTVSWYQQALGQGPQFIFQYYEEEERQRGNFPDRFSGHQFPNYSSELNVNALLLGDSALYLCASSLYGGKGYTFGSGTRLTVV.

This clone was counted a few times. The V gene is TRBV5-6, the J gene TRBJ1-4; tentatively, D is TRBD1 (6 bases). Trimming stripped 2 bases from V and 7 bases from J, with 18 bases between. The CDR3 extends over 16 amino acids. Germline values: CDR1 SGHDT, CDR2 YYEEEE. CDR3 DNA sequence: TGTGCCAGCAGCTTCGTGGGGAAAAAAGGGGGTGAAAAACTGTTTTTT. This translates into CASSFVGKKGGEKLFF. Complete variable domain (other parts from reference TRBV5-6 and TRBJ1-4): DAGVTQSPTHLIKTRGQQVTLRCSPKSGHDTVSWYQQALGQGPQFIFQYYEEEERQRGNFPDRFSGHQFPNYSSELNVNALLLGDSALYLCASSFVGKKGGEKLFFGSGTQLSVL.

V is TRBV29-1 and J is TRBJ2-7; TRBD2 matches 12 bases. V shed 1 base and J 3 bases; nucleotides not matched to a gene: 19. The CDR3 runs 20 residues. From germline, CDR1 is SQVTM and CDR2 ANQGSEA. CDR3 amino acids: CSVEVRTLGLAGPLGYEQYF. The CDR3 DNA is TGCAGCGTTGAAGTCCGGACCCTCGGACTAGCGGGACCCCTGGGCTACGAGCAGTACTTC.

This chain uses TRBV7-2 with TRBJ2-7; either TRBD1 or TRBD2 may supply D (7 bases each). Germline-derived CDR1 and CDR2 are SGHTA and FQGNSA. Trimming took off 8 bases at V and 2 bases at J, with 19 bases between the two ends. The CDR3 runs to 15 residues. In DNA form, the CDR3 reads TGTGCCAGCGCAGGGGGAGGGGGCTCTCCCTACGAGCAGTACTTC. This codes for CASAGGGGSPYEQYF.

This clone turned up a few times. This chain links TRBV15 with TRBJ1-2; D gene unclear. CDR1 and CDR2 from the germline V gene are LNHNV and YYDKDF (reference sequence). The CDR3 spans 14 residues. Trimming cost V 0 bases and J 4 bases, with 9 bases left between them. The chain's CDR3 is CATSRDGYFYGYTF. CDR3 DNA: TGTGCCACCAGCAGAGATGGGTATTTCTATGGCTACACCTTC.

The chain links TRBV11-2 to TRBJ2-3, with 7 bases matching TRBD2. V lost 1 base, J lost 4 bases, and 5 bases stayed unmatched. The CDR3 has 15 residues. In germline, CDR1 is SGHAT, CDR2 FQNNGV. CDR3 coding DNA: TGTGCCAGCAGCTTAGGGGGAGGGAGAGCAGATACGCAGTATTTT. This translates into CASSLGGGRADTQYF.

V usage is TRBV18 and J usage is TRBJ2-5, with D tentatively TRBD1 (5 bases). This CDR3 contains 14 residues. With 1 base removed from V and 1 base from J, the gap between germline ends came to 7 bases. From germline, CDR1 is KGHSH and CDR2 LQKENI. DNA of the CDR3: TGTGCCAGCTCACCACAGGGGTTCCAAGAGACCCAGTACTTC. Its protein is CASSPQGFQETQYF.